Below, one T cell receptor (beta chain) is given with its context. Antigen unknown. The CDR3 contains 16 residues. The V end was cut by 7 bases, the J end by 0 bases, with 16 bases between. The sample belongs to a study of T-cell reconstitution after alpha-beta-depleted transplantation in children. Study results and limitations: Expanded graft clones, several hundred of them, were reportedly the source of alpha-beta T cells about two months after transplant. Among T cells one year after transplant, newly produced cells accounted for most counts and diversity.

Unique molecular identifiers were used in preparing the TCRbeta library. Using its own MiXCR run on the PCR reads, TCRdb lists one record per CDR3 protein. This table holds 300,000 to 400,000 distinct CDR3 sequences, under 20% found once. The gene calls are TRBV12-3 or TRBV12-4 and TRBJ2-1; perhaps TRBD1 as D (5 bases). The sequence was obtained from a male patient aged 2-15 years who had a stem cell transplant for acute lymphoblastic leukemia, so the T cells may come from the graft donor. The material sequenced was PBMCs, mostly from graft donor cells, taken 360 days after TCRalphabeta/CD19-depleted stem cell transplant. In DNA form, the CDR3 reads TGTGCCAGCACCCCATGGGGCGGAAGCTCCTACAATGAGCAGTTCTTC. Its translation is CASTPWGGSSYNEQFF.